These 24 T cell receptor beta chains originate from one sample sequenced in a study of cytomegalovirus exposure and HLA in healthy donors (dated by TCRdb to about 2017). Library preparation employed the immunoSEQ multiplex PCR assay. A mixture of 60 forward primers for TCR Vbeta segments and 13 reverse primers for TCR Jbeta segments was used in the multiplex PCR. TCRdb retrieved this table from immuneACCESS and kept in-frame rearrangements only. Not all clones are present; in checked studies, unresolved V genes account for under half, and no reason is known for the remainder. The sample profile shows about 140,000 clones; over 60% of them were found once. The ten largest clones add up to around 3.1% of the sample. Input material: PBMCs. These receptors were obtained from a male donor in good health and CMV-seronegative.

The V and J genes are TRBV5-1 and TRBJ2-4, with unresolved D. Germline CDR1 is SGHRS and CDR2 is YFSETQ. The CDR3 has 18 residues. V lost 3 bases and J 0 bases, leaving 19 bases between the germline ends. The CDR3 region is CASSSTSGPRLAKNIQYF. The CDR3 region has the DNA TGCGCCAGCAGCTCCACCTCGGGTCCCCGATTAGCCAAAAACATTCAGTACTTC.

The V gene is TRBV10-3, the J gene TRBJ2-5; TRBD2 might be the D (5 bases). The CDR3 has 14 amino acids. V dropped 6 bases and J dropped 4 bases, with 15 bases sitting between them. The germline CDR1 and CDR2 sequences are ENHRY and SYGVKD. The CDR3 sequence: CAIREYSEGETQYF. The CDR3 DNA is TGTGCCATCAGGGAATATAGCGAGGGAGAGACCCAGTACTTC.

This chain links TRBV9 with TRBJ2-2; a possible D gene is TRBD2 (5 bases). Trimming shortened V by 2 bases and J by 1 base, and 12 bases separated the two germline ends. The germline V gene encodes CDR1 SGDLS and CDR2 YYNGEE. The CDR3 sequence is 16 residues long. The CDR3 protein is CASSVSDFQNTGELFF. The CDR3 DNA follows: TGTGCCAGCAGCGTGTCGGACTTCCAGAACACCGGGGAGCTGTTTTTT.

The chain joins TRBV7-8 to TRBJ2-2; no definite D call. This CDR3 comprises 17 residues. CDR1 SGHVS and CDR2 FQNEAQ come from the germline V gene. The V gene lost 5 bases and the J gene lost 4 bases, with 20 bases spanning the gap. CDR3 region: CASSLSNARVITGELFF. CDR3 DNA sequence: TGTGCCAGCAGCCTTAGTAATGCCCGCGTGATCACCGGGGAGCTGTTTTTT.

This chain links TRBV28 with TRBJ1-1; D is possibly TRBD1 (6 bases). V lost 7 bases and J 2 bases, leaving 23 bases between the germline ends. Germline-derived CDR1 and CDR2 are MDHEN and SYDVKM. The length of the CDR3 is 17 residues. This CDR3 reads CASTTSLGHPRNTEAFF. DNA for the CDR3: TGTGCCAGCACTACTTCCTTGGGACATCCTCGTAACACTGAAGCTTTCTTT.

This clone came up once. The rearrangement uses TRBV10-3 and TRBJ1-2; D uncertain. Trimming cost V 3 bases and J 4 bases, with 6 bases left between them. The CDR3 has 12 amino acids. Germline loops: CDR1 ENHRY, CDR2 SYGVKD. The CDR3 is CAISDWLYGYTF. The CDR3 DNA reads as TGTGCCATCAGTGATTGGCTCTATGGCTACACCTTC.

The V gene is TRBV11-2, the J gene TRBJ2-7, with 8 bases identical to TRBD2. With V trimmed by 1 base and J by 2 bases, 4 bases remained unmatched. Germline lookup yields CDR1 SGHAT and CDR2 FQNNGV. The CDR3 covers 15 residues. DNA for the CDR3: TGTGCCAGCAGCTTAGCGGGGGGGCGAGCCTACGAGCAGTACTTC. This translates into CASSLAGGRAYEQYF.

This clone was seen more than once but under ten times. This chain joins TRBV18 and TRBJ1-1, with 8 bases aligning to TRBD1. V lost 4 bases, J lost 0 bases, and 4 bases stayed unmatched. CDR3 size: 15 residues. Looked up from germline, CDR1 is KGHSH and CDR2 is LQKENI. The CDR3 bases are TGTGCCAGCTCACGCGACAGGGGTGTGAACACTGAAGCTTTCTTT. Amino acid sequence: CASSRDRGVNTEAFF.

This clone was found a few times. V and J are TRBV5-4 and TRBJ1-1; D possibly corresponds to TRBD1 (5 bases). This CDR3 region has 14 residues. Between the trimmed V and J ends, which lost 0 bases and 0 bases, there was a span of 6 bases. Germline loops: CDR1 SGHNT, CDR2 YYREEE (reference sequence). Written as DNA, the CDR3 is TGTGCCAGCAGCTTGGGACAGATGAACACTGAAGCTTTCTTT. Protein product: CASSLGQMNTEAFF.

In its sample, this clone was seen once. The chain is built from TRBV30 and TRBJ2-7; 11 bases match TRBD2. V lost 0 bases, J lost 7 bases, and 8 bases stayed unmatched. The CDR3 sequence is 15 residues long. The V gene's germline CDR1 is GTSNPN and CDR2 SVGIG (reference sequence). CDR3 residues: CAWSVRLAGTGEQYF. Written as DNA, the CDR3 is TGTGCCTGGAGTGTGAGACTAGCGGGGACTGGGGAGCAGTACTTC.

The chain is built from TRBV14 and TRBJ2-3; TRBD2 aligns across 9 bases. With V trimmed by 4 bases and J by 9 bases, 5 bases remained unmatched. This CDR3 is 13 amino acids long. The germline gives CDR1 SGHDN, CDR2 FVKESK. CDR3 nucleotide sequence: TGTGCCAGCAGCCGCGGGGGGGCCTTCACGCAGTATTTT. It yields the protein CASSRGGAFTQYF.

This clone was seen more than once but under ten times. The chain has TRBV9 and TRBJ2-5; 8 positions agree with TRBD1. CDR1 and CDR2 (germline): SGDLS, YYNGEE. This CDR3 contains 15 residues. With 1 base clipped from V and 5 bases from J, the junction kept 7 bases outside the gene matches. The CDR3 DNA reads as TGTGCCAGCAGCGTAAGGCAGGGGGCGGAGGAGACCCAGTACTTC. This gives the protein CASSVRQGAEETQYF.

The chain links TRBV5-1 to TRBJ1-2; TRBD1 matches 7 bases. Germline V gives CDR1 SGHRS, CDR2 YFSETQ. Losses at the gene ends were 1 base for V and 7 bases for J; bases not matched to a gene: 4. CDR3 length: 13 residues. The CDR3 here is CASSLTAGGGYTF. CDR3 DNA: TGCGCCAGCAGCTTGACGGCAGGGGGTGGCTACACCTTC.

The chain links TRBV9 to TRBJ1-2; 8 bases fit TRBD1. J was trimmed by 8 bases and V by 0 bases; bases with no gene match: 9. CDR1 is SGDLS and CDR2 is YYNGEE in the germline V gene. This CDR3 contains 15 residues. The CDR3 is CASSVGGQADWGYTF. As DNA, the CDR3 is TGTGCCAGCAGCGTAGGGGGACAGGCCGACTGGGGCTACACCTTC.

V is TRBV7-9 and J is TRBJ2-5, with 10 nucleotides matching TRBD1. Per the germline V gene, CDR1 is SEHNR and CDR2 is FQNEAQ (reference sequence). The CDR3 totals 16 residues. V was clipped by 1 base and J by 2 bases; unmatched bases: 4. CDR3 protein: CASSLGDRGRQETQYF. CDR3 nucleotides: TGTGCCAGCAGCTTAGGGGACAGGGGAAGGCAAGAGACCCAGTACTTC.

This clone has just a few counts. This chain uses TRBV19 with TRBJ2-1, with 8 bases that match TRBD1. The CDR3 spans 12 residues. From germline, CDR1 is LNHDA and CDR2 SQIVND (reference sequence). J gave up 15 bases and V 3 bases, and 7 bases lay outside the gene matches. As DNA, the CDR3 is TGTGCCAGTAGTATTCAAACAGGGGGTCGGTTCTTC. This gives the protein CASSIQTGGRFF.

The CDR3 sequence: CASSLGLMNQPQHF. The DNA of the CDR3 is TGTGCCAGCAGTCTAGGACTGATGAATCAGCCCCAGCATTTT. The chain carries TRBV2 and TRBJ1-5; no clear D gene. V gave up 5 bases and J gave up 4 bases, with 12 bases separating them. CDR3 length: 14 amino acids. The germline CDR1 and CDR2 sequences are SNHLY and FYNNEI.

There are a few counts of this clone. The rearrangement joins TRBV4-1 to TRBJ2-7; D possibly corresponds to TRBD2 (6 bases). The CDR3 spans 15 residues. Trimming stripped 0 bases from V and 0 bases from J, with 9 bases between. The germline V gene has CDR1 MGHRA and CDR2 YSYEKL. The CDR3 reads CASSQDRGTSYEQYF. In DNA, the CDR3 is TGCGCCAGCAGCCAAGACCGGGGGACCTCCTACGAGCAGTACTTC.

This chain connects TRBV6-4 to TRBJ2-2; no definite D call. The length of the CDR3 is 11 residues. The V gene lost 6 bases and the J gene lost 7 bases, with 6 bases spanning the gap. Germline CDR1 and CDR2: MRHNA and SNTAGT. The CDR3 is CASRFIGELFF. DNA for the CDR3: TGTGCCAGCAGGTTTATCGGGGAGCTGTTTTTT.

In this sample, this clone turned up once. The chain links TRBV4-3 to TRBJ2-7; 10 bases are a match to TRBD1. The V segment lost 0 bases and the J segment 5 bases; nucleotides outside the gene matches: 10. The CDR3 is 17 residues long. CDR1 is LGHNA and CDR2 is YSLEER in the germline V gene. CDR3 DNA sequence: TGCGCCAGCAGCCAAGAAAGGACAGGGGGGGAGGGGGACGAGCAGTACTTC. It encodes CASSQERTGGEGDEQYF.

The chain is built from TRBV4-3 and TRBJ1-3; no definite D call. CDR1 is LGHNA, CDR2 YSLEER, per germline. V lost 0 bases to trimming and J lost 0 bases, with 12 bases between them. This CDR3 spans 17 amino acids. For the CDR3, the DNA is TGCGCCAGCAGCCAAGATCGGCTCAGACTCTCTGGAAACACCATATATTTT. As protein: CASSQDRLRLSGNTIYF.

This chain joins TRBV13 and TRBJ2-5; 9 nucleotides align to TRBD2. J was trimmed by 5 bases and V by 4 bases; bases with no gene match: 8. The CDR3 contains 15 residues. The germline V gene has CDR1 PRHDT and CDR2 FYEKMQ (reference sequence). The CDR3 region has the DNA TGTGCCAGCAGCTCGGCGAGCGGGGGGAGGGAGACCCAGTACTTC. Protein product: CASSSASGGRETQYF.

This clone came up a few times. CDR3 protein: CASSPNRVLSSYEQYF. CDR3 sequence (DNA): TGTGCCAGCAGTCCTAACCGGGTCTTGAGCTCCTACGAGCAGTACTTC. J is TRBJ2-7 and V is TRBV28; D call uncertain. Per the germline V gene, CDR1 is MDHEN and CDR2 is SYDVKM. The V gene lost 5 bases and the J gene lost 0 bases, with 17 bases spanning the gap. The CDR3 runs to 16 residues. The full variable domain, in which reference TRBV28 and TRBJ2-7 provide the parts outside the CDR3, is DVKVTQSSRYLVKRTGEKVFLECVQDMDHENMFWYRQDPGLGLRLIYFSYDVKMKEKGDIPEGYSVSREKKERFSLILESASTNQTSMYLCASSPNRVLSSYEQYFGPGTRLTVT.

This chain joins TRBV19 and TRBJ2-4; the match to TRBD1 covers 9 bases. The CDR3 contains 17 residues. Germline V gene data show CDR1 as LNHDA and CDR2 as SQIVND (reference sequence). V was clipped by 2 bases and J by 4 bases; unmatched bases: 9. The DNA for the CDR3 is TGTGCCAGTAGTATAACTGGGACAGGGAGAGTTAAAAACATTCAGTACTTC. Its protein is CASSITGTGRVKNIQYF.